The rows below give T cell receptor beta chains drawn from one sample of a study of T cells in AML relapse after transplant. Via MiXCR, TCRdb re-called the PCR reads, giving one row per CDR3 protein. This repertoire shows roughly 3,000 distinct CDR3 sequences, about 10% found once; its top ten account for roughly 30%. Sequencing was performed on bone marrow, either the whole sample or a sorted T cell fraction (not recorded which), taken in complete remission. The source is a human donor who had a stem cell transplant for acute myeloid leukemia. Certain T cells may be donor cells from the graft. CDR3s include the opening cysteine and the closing phenylalanine or tryptophan. Each record gives: J gene, clone size, D gene, V gene, CDR3 protein, CDR3 DNA. The D gene is left open where the match is weak. Not every row has a clone size; where given, it reads once, few, many or a size class.

J gene: TRBJ2-3; clone size: many; D gene: TRBD2; V gene: TRBV7-9; CDR3 protein: CASSLSAGGPKGTDTQYF; CDR3 DNA: TGTGCCAGCAGCTTATCAGCGGGGGGGCCCAAAGGCACAGATACGCAGTATTTT
J gene: TRBJ1-5; clone size: medium-sized; D gene: TRBD1; V gene: TRBV20-1; CDR3 protein: CSATRQGGNQPQHF; CDR3 DNA: TGCAGTGCCACAAGACAGGGCGGCAATCAGCCCCAGCATTTT
J gene: TRBJ2-2; clone size: medium-sized; D gene: TRBD1; V gene: TRBV5-5; CDR3 protein: CATETGASTGELFF; CDR3 DNA: TGTGCCACCGAGACAGGGGCGTCCACCGGGGAGCTGTTTTTT
J gene: TRBJ1-1; clone size: many; D gene: TRBD1; V gene: TRBV5-1; CDR3 protein: CASSLARTGGLDTEAFF; CDR3 DNA: TGCGCCAGCAGCCTCGCAAGGACAGGGGGCTTGGACACTGAAGCTTTCTTT
J gene: TRBJ1-1; clone size: -; D gene: -; V gene: TRBV28; CDR3 protein: CASSFRGWKMNTEAFF; CDR3 DNA: TGTGCCAGCAGTTTTAGGGGTTGGAAGATGAACACTGAAGCTTTCTTT
J gene: TRBJ1-2; clone size: medium-sized; D gene: -; V gene: TRBV4-3; CDR3 protein: CASSQDVGAQGYTF; CDR3 DNA: TGCGCCAGCAGCCAAGATGTGGGGGCGCAGGGCTACACCTTC
J gene: TRBJ1-5; clone size: medium-sized; D gene: TRBD1; V gene: TRBV7-9; CDR3 protein: CASSHTGVNQPQHF; CDR3 DNA: TGTGCCAGCAGCCATACAGGGGTCAATCAGCCCCAGCATTTT
J gene: TRBJ1-1; clone size: medium-sized; D gene: -; V gene: TRBV20-1; CDR3 protein: CSASPGNTEAFF; CDR3 DNA: TGCAGTGCTAGTCCGGGGAACACTGAAGCTTTCTTT
J gene: TRBJ1-2; clone size: medium-sized; D gene: -; V gene: TRBV12-3/TRBV12-4; CDR3 protein: CASSLGPYGYTF; CDR3 DNA: TGTGCCAGCAGTTTAGGGCCGTATGGCTACACCTTC
J gene: TRBJ1-6; clone size: many; D gene: -; V gene: TRBV5-1; CDR3 protein: CASSLFGAASSYNSPLHF; CDR3 DNA: TGCGCCAGCAGCTTGTTCGGGGCAGCGAGCTCCTATAATTCACCCCTCCACTTT
J gene: TRBJ2-5; clone size: medium-sized; D gene: -; V gene: TRBV11-2; CDR3 protein: CASSFNWDGKETQYF; CDR3 DNA: TGTGCCAGCAGCTTCAATTGGGACGGAAAAGAGACCCAGTACTTC
J gene: TRBJ2-1; clone size: -; D gene: -; V gene: TRBV3-1; CDR3 protein: CASSQDALAEQFF; CDR3 DNA: TGTGCCAGCAGCCAAGACGCCCTGGCTGAGCAGTTCTTC
J gene: TRBJ1-6; clone size: medium-sized; D gene: -; V gene: TRBV9; CDR3 protein: CASSARQDNNSPLHF; CDR3 DNA: TGTGCCAGCAGCGCCCGACAGGACAACAATTCACCCCTCCACTTT
J gene: TRBJ1-2; clone size: medium-sized; D gene: -; V gene: TRBV12-3/TRBV12-4; CDR3 protein: CASRTDGRGYTF; CDR3 DNA: TGTGCCAGCAGGACGGACGGTAGGGGCTACACCTTC
J gene: TRBJ2-2; clone size: few; D gene: -; V gene: TRBV5-5; CDR3 protein: CASSSSQGWDGELFF; CDR3 DNA: TGTGCCAGCAGCTCGTCACAGGGTTGGGACGGGGAGCTGTTTTTT
J gene: TRBJ2-1; clone size: medium-sized; D gene: TRBD2; V gene: TRBV4-1; CDR3 protein: CASSTPRLAVYNEQFF; CDR3 DNA: TGCGCCAGCAGCACCCCCCGACTAGCGGTATACAATGAGCAGTTCTTC
J gene: TRBJ2-1; clone size: medium-sized; D gene: -; V gene: TRBV29-1; CDR3 protein: CSVEGRVSYNEQFF; CDR3 DNA: TGCAGCGTTGAAGGACGGGTTTCCTACAATGAGCAGTTCTTC
J gene: TRBJ2-3; clone size: medium-sized; D gene: -; V gene: TRBV29-1; CDR3 protein: CSVDPDRGGRDTQYF; CDR3 DNA: TGCAGCGTTGATCCTGACAGGGGAGGGAGGGATACGCAGTATTTT
J gene: TRBJ1-5; clone size: medium-sized; D gene: -; V gene: TRBV5-1; CDR3 protein: CASSFGDTSNQPQHF; CDR3 DNA: TGCGCCAGCAGCTTTGGGGACACCTCCAATCAGCCCCAGCATTTT
J gene: TRBJ2-1; clone size: medium-sized; D gene: TRBD2; V gene: TRBV20-1; CDR3 protein: CSALAGLAGGPYNEQFF; CDR3 DNA: TGCAGTGCTTTAGCGGGACTAGCGGGGGGCCCTTACAATGAGCAGTTCTTC
J gene: TRBJ1-4; clone size: -; D gene: -; V gene: TRBV7-9; CDR3 protein: CASSSLQPGTNEKLFF; CDR3 DNA: TGTGCCAGCAGTTCCTTACAACCCGGCACTAATGAAAAACTGTTTTTT
J gene: TRBJ2-1; clone size: few; D gene: TRBD2; V gene: TRBV5-1; CDR3 protein: CASSSNSGGVLNEQFF; CDR3 DNA: TGCGCCAGCAGCTCGAATAGCGGGGGGGTTTTGAATGAGCAGTTCTTC
J gene: TRBJ1-1; clone size: many; D gene: -; V gene: TRBV18; CDR3 protein: CASSPRQAGNTEAFF; CDR3 DNA: TGTGCCAGCTCACCACGTCAGGCGGGGAACACTGAAGCTTTCTTT
J gene: TRBJ2-3; clone size: medium-sized; D gene: TRBD1; V gene: TRBV20-1; CDR3 protein: CSATFGQGDTDTQYF; CDR3 DNA: TGCAGTGCTACCTTTGGACAGGGGGACACAGATACGCAGTATTTT
J gene: TRBJ2-5; clone size: -; D gene: TRBD1; V gene: TRBV28; CDR3 protein: CASQQGQETQYF; CDR3 DNA: TGTGCCAGCCAACAGGGGCAAGAGACCCAGTACTTC
J gene: TRBJ1-1; clone size: -; D gene: -; V gene: TRBV7-3; CDR3 protein: CASSLGTVSTEAFF; CDR3 DNA: TGTGCCAGCAGCTTAGGCACAGTGTCGACTGAAGCTTTCTTT
J gene: TRBJ1-2; clone size: medium-sized; D gene: -; V gene: TRBV12-3/TRBV12-4; CDR3 protein: CATTSNTNYGYTF; CDR3 DNA: TGTGCCACAACGTCCAATACTAACTATGGCTACACCTTC
J gene: TRBJ1-3; clone size: medium-sized; D gene: -; V gene: TRBV5-1; CDR3 protein: CASSREDRSSGNTIYF; CDR3 DNA: TGCGCCAGCAGCCGGGAAGACAGGTCCTCTGGAAACACCATATATTTT
J gene: TRBJ1-4; clone size: medium-sized; D gene: -; V gene: TRBV6-5; CDR3 protein: CASRQPQAGGKLFF; CDR3 DNA: TGTGCCAGCAGACAACCACAGGCTGGGGGAAAACTGTTTTTT
J gene: TRBJ2-7; clone size: medium-sized; D gene: -; V gene: TRBV20-1; CDR3 protein: CSARVRTASSYEQYF; CDR3 DNA: TGCAGTGCTAGAGTTCGTACAGCTAGCTCCTACGAGCAGTACTTC
J gene: TRBJ1-4; clone size: medium-sized; D gene: -; V gene: TRBV7-6; CDR3 protein: CASSRTGLGKLFF; CDR3 DNA: TGTGCCAGCAGCCGTACAGGGTTAGGAAAACTGTTTTTT
J gene: TRBJ1-1; clone size: -; D gene: -; V gene: TRBV11-3; CDR3 protein: CASSPRQDTEAFF; CDR3 DNA: TGTGCCAGCAGCCCCCGCCAAGACACTGAAGCTTTCTTT
J gene: TRBJ1-5; clone size: medium-sized; D gene: -; V gene: TRBV6-2/TRBV6-3; CDR3 protein: CASRRRGSASQPQHF; CDR3 DNA: TGTGCCAGCAGACGACGGGGCAGTGCATCTCAGCCCCAGCATTTT
J gene: TRBJ2-4; clone size: medium-sized; D gene: -; V gene: TRBV6-2/TRBV6-3; CDR3 protein: CASSTGGPDIQYF; CDR3 DNA: TGTGCCAGCAGTACGGGGGGCCCGGACATTCAGTACTTC
J gene: TRBJ2-5; clone size: medium-sized; D gene: -; V gene: TRBV7-2; CDR3 protein: CASSLGGGLQETQYF; CDR3 DNA: TGTGCCAGCAGCTTAGGGGGGGGGCTCCAAGAGACCCAGTACTTC
J gene: TRBJ2-7; clone size: many; D gene: -; V gene: TRBV2; CDR3 protein: CASSQFRDTISYEQYF; CDR3 DNA: TGTGCCAGCAGTCAGTTCCGGGACACAATCTCCTACGAGCAGTACTTC
J gene: TRBJ1-1; clone size: medium-sized; D gene: -; V gene: TRBV15; CDR3 protein: CATSRERQAGAGTEAFF; CDR3 DNA: TGTGCCACCAGCAGGGAAAGACAAGCAGGCGCGGGTACTGAAGCTTTCTTT
J gene: TRBJ2-1; clone size: medium-sized; D gene: -; V gene: TRBV6-1; CDR3 protein: CASSDPTSFRAGSIYNEQFF; CDR3 DNA: TGTGCCAGCAGTGACCCCACGTCTTTCAGAGCAGGGTCCATCTACAATGAGCAGTTCTTC
J gene: TRBJ2-5; clone size: many; D gene: -; V gene: TRBV5-1; CDR3 protein: CASSQTGAQETQYF; CDR3 DNA: TGCGCCAGCAGCCAGACAGGAGCCCAAGAGACCCAGTACTTC
J gene: TRBJ2-3; clone size: medium-sized; D gene: -; V gene: TRBV18; CDR3 protein: CASSPPTDTQYF; CDR3 DNA: TGTGCCAGCTCACCACCTACCGATACGCAGTATTTT
J gene: TRBJ2-7; clone size: many; D gene: TRBD1; V gene: TRBV7-2; CDR3 protein: CASSLIDRVEQYF; CDR3 DNA: TGTGCCAGCAGCTTAATAGACAGGGTCGAGCAGTACTTC
J gene: TRBJ2-4; clone size: many; D gene: -; V gene: TRBV18; CDR3 protein: CASSPRENIQYF; CDR3 DNA: TGTGCCAGCTCACCACGGGAAAACATTCAGTACTTC
J gene: TRBJ1-1; clone size: -; D gene: TRBD1; V gene: TRBV10-3; CDR3 protein: CAISESTTGGWTEAFF; CDR3 DNA: TGTGCCATCAGTGAGTCTACGACAGGGGGGTGGACTGAAGCTTTCTTT
J gene: TRBJ2-3; clone size: many; D gene: TRBD2; V gene: TRBV2; CDR3 protein: CASKLAGVADTQYF; CDR3 DNA: TGTGCCAGTAAACTAGCGGGGGTTGCAGATACGCAGTATTTT
J gene: TRBJ1-3; clone size: medium-sized; D gene: -; V gene: TRBV3-1; CDR3 protein: CASNFGIGNTIYF; CDR3 DNA: TGTGCCAGCAACTTTGGGATTGGAAACACCATATATTTT
J gene: TRBJ2-5; clone size: -; D gene: -; V gene: TRBV6-2/TRBV6-3; CDR3 protein: CASSGETQYF; CDR3 DNA: TGTGCCAGCAGTGGTGAGACCCAGTACTTC
J gene: TRBJ2-3; clone size: medium-sized; D gene: -; V gene: TRBV6-2/TRBV6-3; CDR3 protein: CATKLPGRMDTQYF; CDR3 DNA: TGTGCCACCAAGTTACCCGGAAGGATGGATACGCAGTATTTT
J gene: TRBJ1-2; clone size: many; D gene: TRBD1; V gene: TRBV9; CDR3 protein: CASSVDQGAYYGYTF; CDR3 DNA: TGTGCCAGCAGCGTAGATCAGGGGGCGTACTATGGCTACACCTTC
J gene: TRBJ1-6; clone size: medium-sized; D gene: -; V gene: TRBV5-5; CDR3 protein: CASSLGSLNSPLHF; CDR3 DNA: TGTGCCAGCAGCTTGGGCAGCCTCAATTCACCCCTCCACTTT
J gene: TRBJ2-4; clone size: medium-sized; D gene: -; V gene: TRBV20-1; CDR3 protein: CSAVTSVLAKNIQYF; CDR3 DNA: TGCAGTGCCGTAACTAGTGTCTTAGCCAAAAACATTCAGTACTTC
J gene: TRBJ1-4; clone size: medium-sized; D gene: -; V gene: TRBV21-1; CDR3 protein: CASSNPGTGTTNEKLFF; CDR3 DNA: TGTGCCAGCAGCAACCCCGGGACGGGGACAACTAATGAAAAACTGTTTTTT
J gene: TRBJ2-5; clone size: medium-sized; D gene: -; V gene: TRBV27; CDR3 protein: CASSRYKGSGETQYF; CDR3 DNA: TGTGCCAGCAGTAGGTACAAGGGAAGCGGAGAGACCCAGTACTTC
J gene: TRBJ1-1; clone size: medium-sized; D gene: -; V gene: TRBV12-3/TRBV12-4; CDR3 protein: CASSLKGNTEAFF; CDR3 DNA: TGTGCCAGCAGTTTGAAGGGGAACACTGAAGCTTTCTTT
J gene: TRBJ2-3; clone size: medium-sized; D gene: -; V gene: TRBV6-4; CDR3 protein: CASSETSGPDTQYF; CDR3 DNA: TGTGCCAGCAGTGAGACTAGTGGGCCAGATACGCAGTATTTT
J gene: TRBJ1-1; clone size: -; D gene: -; V gene: TRBV13; CDR3 protein: CASSLGGQNTEAFF; CDR3 DNA: TGTGCCAGCAGCTTAGGGGGACAGAACACTGAAGCTTTCTTT
J gene: TRBJ1-5; clone size: many; D gene: -; V gene: TRBV11-3; CDR3 protein: CASSKEEGNQPQHF; CDR3 DNA: TGTGCCAGCAGCAAAGAGGAGGGGAATCAGCCCCAGCATTTT
J gene: TRBJ2-7; clone size: many; D gene: TRBD1; V gene: TRBV5-6; CDR3 protein: CASSLQARGPREQYF; CDR3 DNA: TGTGCCAGCAGCTTGCAGGCCAGGGGGCCCCGGGAGCAGTACTTC
J gene: TRBJ2-7; clone size: few; D gene: TRBD1; V gene: TRBV6-6; CDR3 protein: CASNNNGQGVHEQYF; CDR3 DNA: TGTGCCAGCAACAACAACGGGCAGGGGGTCCACGAGCAGTACTTC
J gene: TRBJ2-1; clone size: medium-sized; D gene: -; V gene: TRBV27; CDR3 protein: CASSFSSYNEQFF; CDR3 DNA: TGTGCCAGCAGTTTTAGCTCCTACAATGAGCAGTTCTTC
J gene: TRBJ2-7; clone size: -; D gene: TRBD2; V gene: TRBV27; CDR3 protein: CASSYAGGHSYEQYF; CDR3 DNA: TGTGCCAGCAGTTACGCGGGGGGGCATAGCTACGAGCAGTACTTC